The source of this T cell receptor beta chain is a study of post-analysis software for immune sequencing data. Points from the study as a whole: Roughly 5 TRBV segments, including TRBV5-6, TRBV5-1 and TRBV20-1, were more frequent in patients than controls. Strong co-clustering by F measure linked samples that shared a preparation batch. Multiple sclerosis was associated with a significant reduction in normalized Chao1 diversity relative to controls.

With regard to this clonotype: No antigen is known for it.

The CDR3 covers 16 residues. V shed 5 bases, J shed 1 base, and the junction held 8 bases outside the gene matches. CDR1 SGHTA and CDR2 FQGNSA come from the germline V gene. Unique molecular identifiers had been added to the TCR beta cDNA libraries. Once about 0.95 to 10 million T cells were used, about half a million cDNA molecules resulted. MiXCR, applied by TCRdb to the PCR reads, yields one record per CDR3 protein. This sample has hundreds of thousands of distinct CDR3 sequences, with roughly three fifths found just once. The sample taken for sequencing was blood. The rearrangement uses TRBV7-2 and TRBJ2-7, with 10 bases that match TRBD2. The sequence came from a girl aged 2-10 years with multiple sclerosis. The CDR3 coding sequence is TGTGCCAGCAGCCCGGGACTAGCGAATCCTTCCTACGAGCAGTACTTC. Encoded protein: CASSPGLANPSYEQYF.